A selection of T cell receptor beta chains follows, all from one sample in a study of T-cell reconstitution after alpha-beta-depleted transplantation in children. A single record per CDR3 protein comes from TCRdb applying MiXCR to the PCR reads. The sample carries some 520,000 distinct CDR3 sequences, less than 35% recorded once. The specimen was PBMCs from the stem cell graft donor, collected from the stem cell graft. All receptors derive from a human donor who donated a stem cell graft to a child with aplastic anemia. Each CDR3 is given with its conserved first and last residue.

TRBJ2-5,TRBV29-1,CSGTTGTGVETQYF
TRBJ2-1,TRBV28,CASSSSSSGILYTSSYNEQFF
TRBJ2-7,TRBV30,CAWSGRGTYEQYF
TRBJ1-4,TRBV12-3/TRBV12-4,CASSFRVRGEKLFF
TRBJ2-1,TRBV19,CASSIAGQGYNEQFF
TRBJ2-2,TRBV4-3,CASSQAMVGSTGELFF
TRBJ1-4,TRBV20-1,CSLTGRSEKLFF
TRBJ2-7,TRBV24-1,CASGLAGTYEQYF
TRBJ1-1,TRBV7-2,CASSLAWQGRNTEAFF
TRBJ2-5,TRBV20-1,CSARGGRLQETQYF
TRBJ1-2,TRBV6-2/TRBV6-3,CASSYRDNGFGYTF
TRBJ1-5,TRBV5-5,CASSLVKDQPQHF
TRBJ1-1,TRBV3-1,CASSQVQADTEAFF
TRBJ2-2,TRBV7-3,CASRSLGTGELFF
TRBJ2-1,TRBV20-1,CSAAPGRSYYNEQFF
TRBJ2-2,TRBV5-1,CASSSSRGPSNTGELFF
TRBJ1-2,TRBV9,CASSALGDGGYGYTF
TRBJ2-1,TRBV5-1,CASSLGQGAGNEQFF
TRBJ1-2,TRBV7-2,CASTPWSPYGYTF
TRBJ1-1,TRBV18,CASSPFVEADTEAFF
TRBJ1-5,TRBV7-2,CASSLAGTGGIIGEPQHF
TRBJ2-1,TRBV29-1,CSVAGVPLESGADNEQFF
TRBJ1-5,TRBV29-1,CSVATGGNQPQHF
TRBJ2-1,TRBV18,CASSPLSNEQFF
TRBJ1-1,TRBV20-1,CSARVKPTEAFF
TRBJ1-1,TRBV20-1,CSASQGETEAFF
TRBJ2-1,TRBV18,CASSPLGTSGINEQFF